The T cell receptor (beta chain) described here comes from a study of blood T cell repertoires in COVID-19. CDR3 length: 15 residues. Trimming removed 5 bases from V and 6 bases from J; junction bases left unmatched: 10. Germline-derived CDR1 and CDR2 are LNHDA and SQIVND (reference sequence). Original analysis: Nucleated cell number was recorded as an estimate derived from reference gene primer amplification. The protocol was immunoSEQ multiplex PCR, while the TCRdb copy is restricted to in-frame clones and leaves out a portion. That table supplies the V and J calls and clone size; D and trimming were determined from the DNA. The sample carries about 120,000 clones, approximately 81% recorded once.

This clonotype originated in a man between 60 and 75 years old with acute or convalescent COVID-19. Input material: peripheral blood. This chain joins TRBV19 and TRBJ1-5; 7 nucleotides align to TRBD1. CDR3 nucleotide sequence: TGTGCCAGTAGTGCCGATGACAGGGCTGGTCAGCCCCAGCATTTT. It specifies CASSADDRAGQPQHF.